The T cell receptor beta chain described here comes from a study of blood T cell repertoires in COVID-19. Overall study context: Spain, Italy and the United States supplied samples that represented acute and convalescent COVID-19. The cDNA or gDNA used as material had been derived from T cells, B-cell-depleted T cells, or PBMCs.

Authors' methods: Amplification from reference gene primers served as the basis for estimated nucleated cell counts. Profiled with immunoSEQ multiplex PCR; TCRdb holds only in-frame clones, not every one. That table furnishes V, J and clone size, whereas the DNA furnished D and trimming. The profile covers hundreds of thousands of clones, with around four fifths appearing a single time and approximately 1.9% taken by the ten largest. This clone was observed a handful of times. The CDR3 length is 15 residues. V shed 2 bases and J 4 bases; nucleotides not matched to a gene: 7. The germline V gene encodes CDR1 MNHEY and CDR2 SVGEGT.

The TCR originated in a woman of 80 years or more with acute or convalescent COVID-19. This chain uses TRBV6-2 or TRBV6-3 with TRBJ1-2; TRBD1 agrees at 7 bases. The sequenced material came from peripheral blood. The CDR3: CASSYPETGSYGYTF. DNA of the CDR3: TGTGCCAGCAGTTACCCAGAGACAGGGAGCTATGGCTACACCTTC.